The present T cell receptor (beta chain) was sequenced within a study of T cells in Graves' hyperthyroidism and ophthalmopathy. Whole-study findings and limits: Most thyroid clonotypes expanded above 0.001 appeared in blood too. Ophthalmopathy stood apart from stable hyperthyroidism in a 13 V-J model.

Germline V gene data show CDR1 as SGHDT and CDR2 as YYEEEE. The V and J ends lost 1 base and 7 bases respectively, with 8 bases between them. The CDR3 has 12 amino acids. The PBMCs were sourced from fresh peripheral blood (about 10 ml). Comments on this clonotype: No antigen is known for it.

Amplification targeted TCR beta CDR3 regions from RNA transcripts. The HTBI primer set was used in a first-round RT-PCR of the TCR CDR3. Each CDR3 protein is one row after TCRdb ran MiXCR on the multiplex PCR reads. The table records about 380,000 distinct CDR3 sequences, 15% to 20% of them present only once. The receptor was isolated from a man aged 18 to 30 with Graves' ophthalmopathy. The chain uses TRBV5-6 and TRBJ1-1; D call uncertain. Material for sequencing was blood. This chain's CDR3 is CASSLSGIEAFF. The CDR3 bases are TGTGCCAGCAGCTTGTCGGGAATTGAAGCTTTCTTT.